This T cell receptor (beta chain) was retrieved from a study of cytomegalovirus exposure and HLA in healthy donors. Clones were sequenced by immunoSEQ multiplex PCR, and TCRdb holds only the in-frame ones, with some missing. Of hundreds of thousands of clones in the sample, around 86% are singletons; the top ten hold 0.95% to 1.5%. The CDR3 is 14 amino acids. Trimming removed 1 base from V and 2 bases from J, with 8 bases in between. Germline V gene data show CDR1 as GTSNPN and CDR2 as SVGIG (reference sequence). Sequencing was done on a sample of PBMCs. The TCR originated in a woman in her twenties or thirties in good health and CMV-seropositive. The V call is TRBV30, the J call TRBJ1-4; possibly TRBD1 for D (6 bases). CDR3 nucleotide sequence: TGTGCCTGGAGTGCAGGGGCTACTAATGAAAAACTGTTTTTT. It encodes CAWSAGATNEKLFF.